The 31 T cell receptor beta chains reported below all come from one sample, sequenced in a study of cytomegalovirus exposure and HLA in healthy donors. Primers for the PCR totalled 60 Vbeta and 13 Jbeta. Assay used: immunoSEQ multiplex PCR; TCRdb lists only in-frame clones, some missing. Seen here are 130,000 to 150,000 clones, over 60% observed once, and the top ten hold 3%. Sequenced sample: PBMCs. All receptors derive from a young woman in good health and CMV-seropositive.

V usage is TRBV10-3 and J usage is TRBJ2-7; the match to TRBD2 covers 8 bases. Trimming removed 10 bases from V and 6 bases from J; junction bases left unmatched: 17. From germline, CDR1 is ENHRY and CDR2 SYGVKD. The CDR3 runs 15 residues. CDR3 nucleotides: TGTGCCACAGGAAAGCGGGAGCCTTTGCCCTCCGAGCAGTACTTC. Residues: CATGKREPLPSEQYF.

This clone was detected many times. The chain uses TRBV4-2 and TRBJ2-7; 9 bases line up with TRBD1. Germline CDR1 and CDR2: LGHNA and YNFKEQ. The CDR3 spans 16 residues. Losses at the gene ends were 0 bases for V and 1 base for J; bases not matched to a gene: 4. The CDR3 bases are TGTGCCAGCAGCCAAGATTCAGGGACAGGGTCCTACGAGCAGTACTTC. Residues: CASSQDSGTGSYEQYF.

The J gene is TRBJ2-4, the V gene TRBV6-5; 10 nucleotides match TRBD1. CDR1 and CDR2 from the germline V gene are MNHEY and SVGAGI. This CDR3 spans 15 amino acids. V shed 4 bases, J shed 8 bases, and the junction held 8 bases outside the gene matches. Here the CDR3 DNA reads TGTGCCAGCAGTTTGACCGGGACAGGGGTGGACATTCAGTACTTC. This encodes CASSLTGTGVDIQYF.

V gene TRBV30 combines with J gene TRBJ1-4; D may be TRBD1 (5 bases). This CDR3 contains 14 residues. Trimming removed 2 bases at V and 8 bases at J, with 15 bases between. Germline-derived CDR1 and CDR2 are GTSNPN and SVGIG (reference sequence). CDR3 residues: CAWSRGRVGEKLFF. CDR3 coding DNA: TGTGCCTGGAGTCGAGGCAGGGTCGGGGAAAAACTGTTTTTT.

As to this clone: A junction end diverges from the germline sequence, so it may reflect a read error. Written as DNA, the CDR3 is TGTGCCATCACCAAAAACAAAGGGGCCCCGACATTC. Its translation is CAITKNKGAPTF. The J gene is TRBJ1-2, the V gene TRBV10-3; D is possibly TRBD1 (5 bases). Germline assignment: CDR1 ENHRY and CDR2 SYGVKD. The CDR3 has 12 amino acids.

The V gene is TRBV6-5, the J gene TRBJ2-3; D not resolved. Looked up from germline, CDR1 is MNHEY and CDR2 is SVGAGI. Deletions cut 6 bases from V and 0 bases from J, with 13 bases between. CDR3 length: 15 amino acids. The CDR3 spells CASRPSHSSTDTQYF. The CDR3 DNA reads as TGTGCCAGCAGACCCTCTCACTCTAGCACAGATACGCAGTATTTT.

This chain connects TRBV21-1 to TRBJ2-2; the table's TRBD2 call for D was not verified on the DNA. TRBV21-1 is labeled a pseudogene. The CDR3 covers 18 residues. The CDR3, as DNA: TGTGCCAGCAGCATACCCTACTTTGGTAGCGGGAAGACCGGGGAGCTGTTTTTT. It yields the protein CASSIPYFGSGKTGELFF.

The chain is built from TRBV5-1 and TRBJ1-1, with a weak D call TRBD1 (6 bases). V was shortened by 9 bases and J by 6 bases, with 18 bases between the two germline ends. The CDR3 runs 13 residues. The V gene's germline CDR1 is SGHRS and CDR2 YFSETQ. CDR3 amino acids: CATAQGAGAEAFF. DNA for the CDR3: TGCGCCACCGCACAGGGTGCAGGGGCTGAAGCTTTCTTT.

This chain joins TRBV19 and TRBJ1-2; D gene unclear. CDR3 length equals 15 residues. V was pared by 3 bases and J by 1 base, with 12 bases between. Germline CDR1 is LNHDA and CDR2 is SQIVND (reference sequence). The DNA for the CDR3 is TGTGCCAGTAGTATCCTAGGCGGGGATAACTATGGCTACACCTTC. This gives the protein CASSILGGDNYGYTF. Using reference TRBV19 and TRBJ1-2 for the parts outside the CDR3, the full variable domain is DGGITQSPKYLFRKEGQNVTLSCEQNLNHDAMYWYRQDPGQGLRLIYYSQIVNDFQKGDIAEGYSVSREKKESFPLTVTSAQKNPTAFYLCASSILGGDNYGYTFGSGTRLTVV.

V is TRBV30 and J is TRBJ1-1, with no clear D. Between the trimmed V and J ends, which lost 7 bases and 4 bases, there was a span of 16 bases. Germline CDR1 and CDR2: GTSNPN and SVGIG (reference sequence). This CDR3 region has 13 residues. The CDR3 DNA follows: TGTGCCTTGCATTGGAGGGAGTCCACTGAAGCTTTCTTT. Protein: CALHWRESTEAFF.

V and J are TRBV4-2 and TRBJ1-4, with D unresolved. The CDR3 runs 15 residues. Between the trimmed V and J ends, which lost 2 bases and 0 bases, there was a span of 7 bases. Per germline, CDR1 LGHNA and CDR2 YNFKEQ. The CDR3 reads CASSQSGATNEKLFF. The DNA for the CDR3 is TGTGCCAGCAGCCAAAGCGGTGCAACTAATGAAAAACTGTTTTTT.

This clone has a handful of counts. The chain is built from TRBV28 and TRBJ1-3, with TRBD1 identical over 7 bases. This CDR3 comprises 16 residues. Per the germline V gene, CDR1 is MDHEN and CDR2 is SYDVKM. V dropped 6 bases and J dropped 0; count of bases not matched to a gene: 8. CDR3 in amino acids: CASSLGQSSSGNTIYF. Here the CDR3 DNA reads TGTGCCAGCAGCCTGGGACAGTCTAGCTCTGGAAACACCATATATTTT.

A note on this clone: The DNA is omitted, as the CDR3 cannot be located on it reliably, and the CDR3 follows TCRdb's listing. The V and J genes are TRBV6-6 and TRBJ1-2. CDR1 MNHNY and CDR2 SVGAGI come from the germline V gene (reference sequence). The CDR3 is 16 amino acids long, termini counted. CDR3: CASSSTLGGETYGYTF.

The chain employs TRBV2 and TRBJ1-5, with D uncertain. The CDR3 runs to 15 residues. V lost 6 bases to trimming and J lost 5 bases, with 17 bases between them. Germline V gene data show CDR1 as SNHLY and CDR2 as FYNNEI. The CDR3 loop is CASRKAEGRDQPQHF. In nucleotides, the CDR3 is TGTGCCAGCAGAAAAGCAGAAGGGCGGGATCAGCCCCAGCATTTT.

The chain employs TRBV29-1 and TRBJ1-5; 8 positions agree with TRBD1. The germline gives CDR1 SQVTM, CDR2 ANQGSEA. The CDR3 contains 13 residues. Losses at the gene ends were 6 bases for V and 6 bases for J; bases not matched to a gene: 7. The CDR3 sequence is CSVMDRVGQPQHF. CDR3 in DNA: TGCAGCGTGATGGACAGGGTCGGTCAGCCCCAGCATTTT. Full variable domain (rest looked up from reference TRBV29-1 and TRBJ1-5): SAVISQKPSRDICQRGTSLTIQCQVDSQVTMMFWYRQQPGQSLTLIATANQGSEATYESGFVIDKFPISRPNLTFSTLTVSNMSPEDSSIYLCSVMDRVGQPQHFGDGTRLSIL.

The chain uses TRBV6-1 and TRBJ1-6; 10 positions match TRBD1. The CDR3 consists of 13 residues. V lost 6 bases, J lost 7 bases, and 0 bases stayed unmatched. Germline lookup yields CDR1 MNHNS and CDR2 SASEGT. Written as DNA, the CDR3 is TGTGCCAGCAGGGGACAGGGGAATTCACCCCTCCACTTT. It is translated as CASRGQGNSPLHF.

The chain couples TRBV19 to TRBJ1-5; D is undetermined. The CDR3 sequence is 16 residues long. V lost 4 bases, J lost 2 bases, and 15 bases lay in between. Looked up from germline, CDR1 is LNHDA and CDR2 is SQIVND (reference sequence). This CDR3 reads CASSTAGLGGNQPQHF. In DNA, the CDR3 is TGTGCCAGTAGTACCGCAGGACTCGGGGGCAATCAGCCCCAGCATTTT.

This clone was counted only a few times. The CDR3 is CASSLNSPDTQYF. CDR3 coding DNA: TGCGCCAGCAGCTTGAACTCCCCGGATACGCAGTATTTT. The V and J genes are TRBV5-1 and TRBJ2-3; D ambiguous. The CDR3 is 13 residues long. CDR1 is SGHRS, CDR2 YFSETQ, per germline. V lost 1 base, J lost 6 bases, and 9 bases lay in between. The complete variable domain, with remaining parts taken from reference TRBV5-1 and TRBJ2-3, reads KAGVTQTPRYLIKTRGQQVTLSCSPISGHRSVSWYQQTPGQGLQFLFEYFSETQRNKGNFPGRFSGRQFSNSRSEMNVSTLELGDSALYLCASSLNSPDTQYFGPGTRLTVL.

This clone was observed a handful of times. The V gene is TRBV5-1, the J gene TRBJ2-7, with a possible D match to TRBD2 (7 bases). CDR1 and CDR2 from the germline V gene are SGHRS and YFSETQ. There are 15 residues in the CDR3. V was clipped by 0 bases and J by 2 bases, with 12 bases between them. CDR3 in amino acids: CASSLVGGGAYEQYF. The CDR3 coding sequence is TGCGCCAGCAGCTTGGTAGGCGGGGGCGCCTACGAGCAGTACTTC.

The CDR3 sequence: CASSPYGGSANEKLFF. The CDR3 region has the DNA TGTGCCAGCAGCCCTTACGGGGGGTCGGCTAATGAAAAACTGTTTTTT. The rearrangement uses TRBV5-4 and TRBJ1-4; TRBD1 is a possible D gene (5 bases). CDR1 is SGHNT and CDR2 is YYREEE in the germline V gene (reference sequence). Trimming removed 4 bases from V and 3 bases from J, with 16 bases in between. This CDR3 has 16 residues.

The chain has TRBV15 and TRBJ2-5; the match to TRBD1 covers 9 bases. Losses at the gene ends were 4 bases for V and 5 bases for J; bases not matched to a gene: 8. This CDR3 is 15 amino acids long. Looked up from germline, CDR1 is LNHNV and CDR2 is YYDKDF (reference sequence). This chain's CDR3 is CATSKRQGGMETQYF. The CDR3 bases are TGTGCCACCAGCAAAAGACAGGGGGGAATGGAGACCCAGTACTTC.

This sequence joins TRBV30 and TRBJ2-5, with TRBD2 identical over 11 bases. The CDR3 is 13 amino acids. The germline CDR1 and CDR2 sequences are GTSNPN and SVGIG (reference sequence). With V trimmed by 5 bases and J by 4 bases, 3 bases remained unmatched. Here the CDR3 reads CAWATSGIETQYF. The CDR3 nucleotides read TGTGCCTGGGCGACTAGCGGGATAGAGACCCAGTACTTC.

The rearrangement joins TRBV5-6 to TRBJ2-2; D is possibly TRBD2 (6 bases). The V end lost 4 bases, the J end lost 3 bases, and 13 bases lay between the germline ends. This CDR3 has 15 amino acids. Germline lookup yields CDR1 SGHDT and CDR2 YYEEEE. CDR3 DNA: TGTGCCAGCAGCCCCCGGGACTCGCACACCGGGGAGCTGTTTTTT. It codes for CASSPRDSHTGELFF.

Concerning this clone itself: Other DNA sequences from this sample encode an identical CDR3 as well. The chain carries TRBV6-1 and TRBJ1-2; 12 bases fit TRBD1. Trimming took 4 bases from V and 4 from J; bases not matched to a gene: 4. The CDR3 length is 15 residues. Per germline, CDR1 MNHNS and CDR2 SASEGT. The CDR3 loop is CASSAGTGGGYGYTF. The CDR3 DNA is TGTGCCAGCAGTGCCGGGACAGGGGGCGGCTATGGCTACACCTTC.

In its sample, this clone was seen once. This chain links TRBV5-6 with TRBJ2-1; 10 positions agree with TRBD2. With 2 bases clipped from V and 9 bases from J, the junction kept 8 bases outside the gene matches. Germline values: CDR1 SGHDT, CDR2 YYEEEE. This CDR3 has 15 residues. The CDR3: CASSFKRGGRIEQFF. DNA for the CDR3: TGTGCCAGCAGCTTTAAGCGGGGGGGCCGGATTGAGCAGTTCTTC. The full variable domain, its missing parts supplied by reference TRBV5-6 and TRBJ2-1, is DAGVTQSPTHLIKTRGQQVTLRCSPKSGHDTVSWYQQALGQGPQFIFQYYEEEERQRGNFPDRFSGHQFPNYSSELNVNALLLGDSALYLCASSFKRGGRIEQFFGPGTRLTVL.

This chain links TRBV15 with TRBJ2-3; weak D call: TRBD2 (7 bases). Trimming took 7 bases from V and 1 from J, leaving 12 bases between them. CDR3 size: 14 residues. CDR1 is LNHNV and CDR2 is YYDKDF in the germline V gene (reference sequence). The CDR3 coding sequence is TGTGCCACCATGGTGGGGGGGCGCACAGATACGCAGTATTTT. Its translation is CATMVGGRTDTQYF.

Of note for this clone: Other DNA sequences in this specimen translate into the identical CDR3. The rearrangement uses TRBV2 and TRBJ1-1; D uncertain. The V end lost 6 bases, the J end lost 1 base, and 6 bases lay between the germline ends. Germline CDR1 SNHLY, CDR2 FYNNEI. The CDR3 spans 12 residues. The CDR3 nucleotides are TGTGCCAGCAGGGCGGCGAACACTGAAGCTTTCTTT. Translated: CASRAANTEAFF.

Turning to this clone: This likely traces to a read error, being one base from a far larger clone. In DNA form, the CDR3 reads TGTGCCAGTAGCGGGAACACTGAAGCTTTCTTT. Amino acid sequence: CASSGNTEAFF. The chain couples TRBV19 to TRBJ1-1; no definite D call. The ends were cut back, 6 bases at V and 1 base at J, with 3 bases in the middle. The CDR3 loop spans 11 amino acids. CDR1 and CDR2 from the germline V gene are LNHDA and SQIVND (reference sequence).

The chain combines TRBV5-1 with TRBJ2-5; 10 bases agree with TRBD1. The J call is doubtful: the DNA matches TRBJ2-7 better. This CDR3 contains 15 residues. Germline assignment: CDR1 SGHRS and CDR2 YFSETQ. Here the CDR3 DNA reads TGCGCCAGCAGCTTGGTGACAGGGGGCTTGGACGAGCAGTACTTC. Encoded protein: CASSLVTGGLDEQYF.

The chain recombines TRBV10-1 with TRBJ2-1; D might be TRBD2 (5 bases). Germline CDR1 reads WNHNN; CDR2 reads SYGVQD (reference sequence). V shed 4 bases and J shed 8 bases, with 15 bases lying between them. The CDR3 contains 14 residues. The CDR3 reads CASSGRLGLDEQFF. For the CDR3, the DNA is TGCGCCAGCAGTGGACGTCTTGGACTCGATGAGCAGTTCTTC.

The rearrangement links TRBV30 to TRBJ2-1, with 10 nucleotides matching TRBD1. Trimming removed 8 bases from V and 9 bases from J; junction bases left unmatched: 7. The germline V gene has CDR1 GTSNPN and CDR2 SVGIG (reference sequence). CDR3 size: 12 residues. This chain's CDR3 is CARGTGEGEQFF. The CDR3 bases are TGTGCCCGAGGGACAGGGGAGGGTGAGCAGTTCTTC.